What follows are 26 T cell receptor beta chains derived from one specimen sequenced in a study of cytomegalovirus exposure and HLA in healthy donors. Use of 60 Vbeta and 13 Jbeta primers characterized the PCR. The protocol was immunoSEQ multiplex PCR, while the TCRdb copy is restricted to in-frame clones and leaves out a portion. Of 170,000 or so clones in the sample, over 70% are singletons; the top ten hold around 3%. Material: PBMCs. The origin of the receptors is a woman in her fifties or sixties in good health and CMV-seropositive.

This sequence joins TRBV7-2 and TRBJ1-1; D gene ambiguous. V lost 0 bases, J lost 3 bases, and 11 bases lay in between. The CDR3 has 15 residues. The germline V gene has CDR1 SGHTA and CDR2 FQGNSA. The CDR3 sequence is CASSLAPGGYTEAFF. DNA for the CDR3: TGTGCCAGCAGCTTAGCGCCCGGAGGGTACACTGAAGCTTTCTTT. The full variable domain, rest sourced from reference TRBV7-2 and TRBJ1-1, is GAGVSQSPSNKVTEKGKDVELRCDPISGHTALYWYRQSLGQGLEFLIYFQGNSAPDKSGLPSDRFSAERTGGSVSTLTIQRTQQEDSAVYLCASSLAPGGYTEAFFGQGTRLTVV.

The chain employs TRBV11-2 and TRBJ2-1; the D gene is possibly TRBD2 (6 bases). Deletions cut 1 base from V and 7 bases from J, with 11 bases between. Germline V gene lookup returns CDR1 SGHAT and CDR2 FQNNGV. The CDR3 has 14 amino acids. The CDR3 DNA reads as TGTGCCAGCAGCTTAGGGACTACTTCAAATGAGCAGTTCTTC. Translated: CASSLGTTSNEQFF.

In its sample, this clone was seen a few times. The chain couples TRBV7-9 to TRBJ2-7; D remains ambiguous. CDR3 size: 12 residues. Germline V CDR1 and CDR2: SEHNR, FQNEAQ (reference sequence). V lost 0 bases and J lost 9, with 9 bases in between. The DNA for the CDR3 is TGTGCCAGCAGCTTAGCGAACACCCCGCAGTACTTC. Encoded protein: CASSLANTPQYF.

The V call is TRBV5-6, the J call TRBJ2-1; 8 nucleotides line up with TRBD2. Trimming took 5 bases from V and 4 from J; bases not matched to a gene: 2. The CDR3 is 13 amino acids. Germline V CDR1 and CDR2: SGHDT, YYEEEE. The CDR3 here is CASSRGGYNEQFF. The CDR3 region has the DNA TGTGCCAGCAGTCGGGGGGGTTACAATGAGCAGTTCTTC.

The V call is TRBV2, the J call TRBJ2-7; 7 nucleotides align to TRBD2. This CDR3 region has 13 residues. Per the germline V gene, CDR1 is SNHLY and CDR2 is FYNNEI. Unmatched junction bases numbered 1, after V lost 1 base and J lost 4 bases. CDR3 sequence: CASSEERDYEQYF. CDR3 in DNA: TGTGCCAGCAGTGAAGAGCGGGATTACGAGCAGTACTTC.

The count of this clone is one. The chain uses TRBV27 and TRBJ1-2, with D perhaps TRBD1 (6 bases). Germline V gene data show CDR1 as MNHEY and CDR2 as SMNVEV (reference sequence). CDR3 length: 13 amino acids. Trimming left V 6 bases short and J 4 bases short, with 12 bases between. CDR3 protein: CASRGGGAYGYTF. DNA of the CDR3: TGTGCCAGCAGAGGCGGGGGCGCCTATGGCTACACCTTC.

This chain uses TRBV29-1 with TRBJ1-1; 8 bases are shared with TRBD1. V trimming: 3 bases; J trimming: 3 bases; junction bases outside the gene matches: 3. CDR1 SQVTM and CDR2 ANQGSEA come from the germline V gene. The CDR3 extends over 13 amino acids. The CDR3 loop reads CSVETGAYTEAFF. CDR3 bases: TGCAGCGTTGAGACAGGGGCTTACACTGAAGCTTTCTTT. The variable domain in full, with the rest retrieved from reference TRBV29-1 and TRBJ1-1, is SAVISQKPSRDICQRGTSLTIQCQVDSQVTMMFWYRQQPGQSLTLIATANQGSEATYESGFVIDKFPISRPNLTFSTLTVSNMSPEDSSIYLCSVETGAYTEAFFGQGTRLTVV.

V gene TRBV18 combines with J gene TRBJ1-1, with D possibly TRBD1 on 5 matching bases. The V end lost 2 bases, the J end lost 1 base, and 23 bases lay between the germline ends. CDR3 length: 19 residues. Germline-derived CDR1 and CDR2 are KGHSH and LQKENI. The CDR3 coding sequence is TGTGCCAGCTCACCAGATCTTTCGACAGAGACAAACAAGAACACTGAAGCTTTCTTT. Its protein is CASSPDLSTETNKNTEAFF.

The J gene is TRBJ2-7, the V gene TRBV5-6; D uncertain. Germline-derived CDR1 and CDR2 are SGHDT and YYEEEE. Trimming pared 2 bases from V and 3 bases from J, leaving 12 bases between. The CDR3 extends over 14 amino acids. The CDR3 DNA reads as TGTGCCAGCAGCTTCTCTGACACGAACTACGAGCAGTACTTC. It encodes CASSFSDTNYEQYF.

This sequence joins TRBV19 and TRBJ2-4, with 8 bases fitting TRBD1. J was trimmed by 3 bases and V by 7 bases; bases with no gene match: 5. Germline CDR1 reads LNHDA; CDR2 reads SQIVND (reference sequence). CDR3 length: 14 residues. CDR3 DNA sequence: TGTGCCAGTAACGACAGGGGCGGCAAAAACATTCAGTACTTC. Translated, it gives CASNDRGGKNIQYF.

V is TRBV4-3 and J is TRBJ2-5, with a tentative D call TRBD2 (5 bases). Germline-derived CDR1 and CDR2 are LGHNA and YSLEER. Trimming pared 4 bases from V and 5 bases from J, leaving 14 bases between. The CDR3 is 14 amino acids. The CDR3 region has the DNA TGCGCCAGCAGCCCCGATACTAGTTGGGAGACCCAGTACTTC. Translated: CASSPDTSWETQYF.

The gene calls are TRBV18 and TRBJ1-3, with 7 bases aligning to TRBD1. There are 15 residues in the CDR3. CDR1 is KGHSH and CDR2 is LQKENI in the germline V gene. The V gene end was trimmed by 3 bases and the J gene end by 0 bases; junction bases not matched to a gene: 2. The CDR3 sequence: CASSPGQVSGNTIYF. CDR3 nucleotide sequence: TGTGCCAGCTCACCTGGACAGGTCTCTGGAAACACCATATATTTT.

The V call is TRBV10-3, the J call TRBJ1-4; D might be TRBD1 (6 bases). In germline, CDR1 is ENHRY, CDR2 SYGVKD. There are 14 residues in the CDR3. V lost 5 bases to trimming and J lost 0 bases, with 7 bases between them. The CDR3 region has the DNA TGTGCCATCAGTCGGACAGCAACTAATGAAAAACTGTTTTTT. Encoded protein: CAISRTATNEKLFF.

The genes are TRBV5-4 and TRBJ1-2, with 9 bases that match TRBD1. V trimming: 0 bases; J trimming: 8 bases; junction bases outside the gene matches: 5. The germline CDR1 and CDR2 sequences are SGHNT and YYREEE (reference sequence). This CDR3 spans 14 amino acids. In nucleotides, the CDR3 is TGTGCCAGCAGCTTGGACAGGGGGCGTGCGGGCTACACCTTC. Translating it yields CASSLDRGRAGYTF.

V usage is TRBV16 and J usage is TRBJ2-1; 10 nucleotides line up with TRBD2. The V gene end was trimmed by 4 bases and the J gene end by 8 bases; junction bases not matched to a gene: 11. The CDR3 totals 16 residues. Germline CDR1 and CDR2: KGHSY and FQNENV. The CDR3 protein is CASSPDVSGGADEQFF. For the CDR3, the DNA is TGTGCCAGCAGCCCCGACGTGAGCGGGGGGGCCGATGAGCAGTTCTTC.

The sample holds a few counts of this clone. The chain links TRBV13 to TRBJ2-7, with D tentatively TRBD1 (6 bases). CDR1 is PRHDT, CDR2 FYEKMQ, per germline (reference sequence). Between the trimmed V and J ends, which lost 4 bases and 5 bases, there was a span of 15 bases. The CDR3 has 14 amino acids. DNA for the CDR3: TGTGCCAGCAGCTCGTCCGGGACATCGAACGAGCAGTACTTC. Translating it yields CASSSSGTSNEQYF.

The V gene is TRBV7-3, the J gene TRBJ2-1; TRBD2 aligns across 7 bases. The CDR3 has 18 residues. Germline lookup yields CDR1 SGHTA and CDR2 FQGTGA. The trim removed 5 bases at V and 5 bases at J, leaving 18 bases unmatched. The CDR3 reads CASSRSPVSRLADNEQFF. The CDR3 DNA follows: TGTGCCAGCAGCCGTAGCCCCGTTAGTAGACTAGCCGACAATGAGCAGTTCTTC. The variable domain in full, completed from reference TRBV7-3 and TRBJ2-1, reads GAGVSQTPSNKVTEKGKYVELRCDPISGHTALYWYRQSLGQGPEFLIYFQGTGAADDSGLPNDRFFAVRPEGSVSTLKIQRTERGDSAVYLCASSRSPVSRLADNEQFFGPGTRLTVL.

This clone was recorded only once. J is TRBJ2-2 and V is TRBV5-6, with TRBD2 matching 7 bases. CDR1 SGHDT and CDR2 YYEEEE come from the germline V gene. V dropped 4 bases and J dropped 0; count of bases not matched to a gene: 6. The CDR3 loop spans 16 amino acids. The CDR3 coding sequence is TGTGCCAGCAGCCCGGCGGGGAGGGCGAACACCGGGGAGCTGTTTTTT. Translated: CASSPAGRANTGELFF. Based on the CDR3 plus reference TRBV5-6 and TRBJ2-2, the full variable domain is DAGVTQSPTHLIKTRGQQVTLRCSPKSGHDTVSWYQQALGQGPQFIFQYYEEEERQRGNFPDRFSGHQFPNYSSELNVNALLLGDSALYLCASSPAGRANTGELFFGEGSRLTVL.

Written as DNA, the CDR3 is TGTGCCAGCTCACAGGGACAGGGTGGGACCTTTGGAGGCTACACCTTC. This sequence encodes CASSQGQGGTFGGYTF. The chain recombines TRBV18 with TRBJ1-2, with TRBD1 matching 9 bases. CDR3 length equals 16 residues. J lost 8 bases, V lost 4 bases, and 14 bases had no gene match. Germline V gene data show CDR1 as KGHSH and CDR2 as LQKENI.

This sequence joins TRBV7-3 and TRBJ1-5; tentative D call: TRBD1 (5 bases). V dropped 3 bases and J dropped 10 bases, with 10 bases sitting between them. The CDR3 runs 12 residues. CDR1 SGHTA and CDR2 FQGTGA come from the germline V gene. The chain's CDR3 is CASSFVGDPQHF. CDR3 DNA: TGTGCCAGCAGCTTTGTAGGGGATCCCCAGCATTTT.

The chain is built from TRBV9 and TRBJ1-2, with 9 bases that match TRBD1. The CDR3 is 15 amino acids. Germline V CDR1 and CDR2: SGDLS, YYNGEE. V lost 6 bases to trimming and J lost 4 bases; unmatched junction nucleotides: 10. Written as DNA, the CDR3 is TGTGCCAGCAACCCGACAGGGGGGGGTTCCTATGGCTACACCTTC. It translates to CASNPTGGGSYGYTF.

This chain uses TRBV29-1 with TRBJ2-3, with D possibly TRBD1 on 5 matching bases. This CDR3 contains 13 residues. Germline CDR1 is SQVTM and CDR2 is ANQGSEA. The V and J ends lost 4 bases and 5 bases respectively, with 13 bases between them. In DNA, the CDR3 is TGCAGCGTTGCCGACAGCGCCGGAGATACGCAGTATTTT. This sequence encodes CSVADSAGDTQYF.

This clone was counted a single time. This sequence joins TRBV30 and TRBJ1-6; 8 bases match TRBD1. Unmatched junction bases numbered 8, after V lost 3 bases and J lost 10 bases. The CDR3 is made up of 14 amino acids. Germline CDR1 GTSNPN, CDR2 SVGIG (reference sequence). The CDR3 sequence is CAWSQGALGSPLHF. CDR3 DNA sequence: TGTGCCTGGAGCCAGGGGGCTTTGGGGTCACCCCTCCACTTT. The full variable domain, in which reference TRBV30 and TRBJ1-6 provide the parts outside the CDR3, is SQTIHQWPATLVQPVGSPLSLECTVEGTSNPNLYWYRQAAGRGLQLLFYSVGIGQISSEVPQNLSASRPQDRQFILSSKKLLLSDSGFYLCAWSQGALGSPLHFGNGTRLTVT.

The V call is TRBV29-1, the J call TRBJ1-4, with D maybe TRBD1 (5 bases). Per germline, CDR1 SQVTM and CDR2 ANQGSEA. V dropped 0 bases and J dropped 13 bases, with 9 bases sitting between them. The CDR3 sequence is 11 residues long. The CDR3 spells CSVEDAGRLFF. The CDR3 DNA follows: TGCAGCGTTGAAGATGCAGGGCGACTGTTTTTT. Using reference TRBV29-1 and TRBJ1-4 for the parts outside the CDR3, the full variable domain is SAVISQKPSRDICQRGTSLTIQCQVDSQVTMMFWYRQQPGQSLTLIATANQGSEATYESGFVIDKFPISRPNLTFSTLTVSNMSPEDSSIYLCSVEDAGRLFFGSGTQLSVL.

The chain employs TRBV5-1 and TRBJ1-3; D uncertain. V was shortened by 2 bases and J by 0 bases, with 12 bases between the two germline ends. The CDR3 is 16 amino acids. Germline V CDR1 and CDR2: SGHRS, YFSETQ. The CDR3 DNA reads as TGCGCCAGCAGCTTAGGCAGCCCTAGCTCTGGAAACACCATATATTTT. Protein product: CASSLGSPSSGNTIYF.

V gene TRBV12-5 combines with J gene TRBJ1-1; D is perhaps TRBD1 (6 bases). CDR1 is LGHNT and CDR2 is FRNRAP in the germline V gene. Trimming cost V 0 bases and J 7 bases, with 15 bases left between them. The CDR3 totals 15 residues. The CDR3 bases are TGTGCTAGTGGTTTGGTACTTGGACAGACCCTTGAAGCTTTCTTT. Protein sequence: CASGLVLGQTLEAFF.